Listed below are T cell receptor beta chains from one sample, sequenced in a study of blood T cell repertoires in COVID-19. Profiling relied on immunoSEQ multiplex PCR, and the TCRdb table lists in-frame clones only, not all of them. This table has about 360,000 clones, about four fifths appearing once. The sequenced material came from peripheral blood. These receptors all stem from a man under 40 with active or convalescent COVID-19. The CDR3 runs from the conserved cysteine through the conserved F or W. Fields, in order: V gene, clone size, J gene, D gene, CDR3 protein, CDR3 DNA. A D gene is named only where the DNA matches it firmly. Only part of the rows carry a size: once, few, many, or a class if the clone is expanded.

V gene: TRBV4-1
clone size: once
J gene: TRBJ1-5
D gene: TRBD1
CDR3 protein: CASSQGGQGPLNQPQHF
CDR3 DNA: TGCGCCAGCAGCCAGGGGGGACAGGGCCCTCTCAATCAGCCCCAGCATTTT

V gene: TRBV19
clone size: .
J gene: TRBJ2-7
D gene: TRBD2
CDR3 protein: CASSIILASYEQYF
CDR3 DNA: TGTGCCAGTAGTATAATACTAGCGAGCTACGAGCAGTACTTC

V gene: TRBV25-1
clone size: .
J gene: TRBJ1-2
D gene: .
CDR3 protein: CASSDSPTGTYGYTF
CDR3 DNA: TGTGCCAGCAGTGACTCGCCAACAGGGACCTATGGCTACACCTTC

V gene: TRBV28
clone size: .
J gene: TRBJ1-1
D gene: .
CDR3 protein: CASSPRDFYTEAFF
CDR3 DNA: TGTGCCAGCAGTCCGCGGGACTTTTACACTGAAGCTTTCTTT

V gene: TRBV10-1
clone size: .
J gene: TRBJ2-7
D gene: TRBD2
CDR3 protein: CASSESTGLFNEQYF
CDR3 DNA: TGCGCCAGCAGTGAGTCCACGGGACTATTCAACGAGCAGTACTTC

V gene: TRBV28
clone size: .
J gene: TRBJ2-2
D gene: .
CDR3 protein: CASRLDSTGELFF
CDR3 DNA: TGTGCCAGCAGGTTGGACAGCACCGGGGAGCTGTTTTTT

V gene: TRBV7-9
clone size: .
J gene: TRBJ1-1
D gene: .
CDR3 protein: CASSPAVKGNTEAFF
CDR3 DNA: TGTGCCAGCAGCCCAGCGGTGAAGGGGAACACTGAAGCTTTCTTT

V gene: TRBV11-2
clone size: .
J gene: TRBJ1-2
D gene: .
CDR3 protein: CASSLAVSAGFYGYTF
CDR3 DNA: TGTGCCAGCAGCTTAGCAGTAAGCGCAGGGTTTTATGGCTACACCTTC

V gene: TRBV10-3
clone size: .
J gene: TRBJ1-1
D gene: TRBD1
CDR3 protein: CAISESGQGTEAFF
CDR3 DNA: TGTGCCATCAGTGAGTCTGGACAGGGCACTGAAGCTTTCTTT

V gene: TRBV4-3
clone size: .
J gene: TRBJ1-2
D gene: .
CDR3 protein: CASRGFRGGNYGYTF
CDR3 DNA: TGCGCCAGCCGCGGTTTCCGGGGAGGGAACTATGGCTACACCTTC

V gene: TRBV11-3
clone size: .
J gene: TRBJ2-2
D gene: .
CDR3 protein: CASSTPGLRTGELFF
CDR3 DNA: TGTGCCAGCAGCACCCCGGGACTCCGGACCGGGGAGCTGTTTTTT

V gene: TRBV20-1
clone size: .
J gene: TRBJ1-1
D gene: TRBD1
CDR3 protein: CSASKGASRTEAFF
CDR3 DNA: TGCAGTGCTAGTAAGGGGGCGAGTCGGACTGAAGCTTTCTTT

V gene: TRBV6-1
clone size: .
J gene: TRBJ1-6
D gene: .
CDR3 protein: CASSEAYSSAYNSPLHF
CDR3 DNA: TGTGCCAGCAGTGAAGCGTACAGTAGCGCCTATAATTCACCCCTCCACTTT

V gene: TRBV7-9
clone size: once
J gene: TRBJ2-2
D gene: TRBD1
CDR3 protein: CASSLRIGTGLNTGELFF
CDR3 DNA: TGTGCCAGCAGCTTAAGAATAGGGACAGGGTTGAACACCGGGGAGCTGTTTTTT

V gene: TRBV9
clone size: .
J gene: TRBJ1-1
D gene: .
CDR3 protein: CASSVVQGGNTEAFF
CDR3 DNA: TGTGCCAGCAGCGTAGTTCAGGGCGGGAACACTGAAGCTTTCTTT

V gene: TRBV6-2/TRBV6-3
clone size: .
J gene: TRBJ2-7
D gene: .
CDR3 protein: CASSRPSRQSGHPSYEQYF
CDR3 DNA: TGTGCCAGCAGCCGCCCCTCTCGACAGTCGGGCCATCCCTCCTACGAGCAGTACTTC

V gene: TRBV20-1
clone size: .
J gene: TRBJ2-1
D gene: TRBD2
CDR3 protein: CSASPNRLAGGYNEQFF
CDR3 DNA: TGCAGTGCTAGTCCCAACCGACTAGCGGGGGGATACAATGAGCAGTTCTTC

V gene: TRBV7-6
clone size: .
J gene: TRBJ2-3
D gene: TRBD2
CDR3 protein: CASSRPGGGIQDTQYF
CDR3 DNA: TGTGCCAGCAGCCGCCCCGGCGGGGGTATTCAAGATACGCAGTATTTT

V gene: TRBV11-2
clone size: .
J gene: TRBJ1-2
D gene: .
CDR3 protein: CASSLTRGDYGYTF
CDR3 DNA: TGTGCCAGCAGCTTAACCCGCGGTGACTATGGCTACACCTTC

V gene: TRBV18
clone size: .
J gene: TRBJ1-5
D gene: .
CDR3 protein: CASSLSGTPGNQPQHF
CDR3 DNA: TGTGCCAGCTCACTGTCCGGGACTCCCGGCAATCAGCCCCAGCATTTT

V gene: TRBV18
clone size: .
J gene: TRBJ1-2
D gene: .
CDR3 protein: CASSPPPGTWGGYTF
CDR3 DNA: TGTGCCAGCTCACCACCGCCAGGGACTTGGGGTGGCTACACCTTC

V gene: TRBV9
clone size: .
J gene: TRBJ1-4
D gene: TRBD1
CDR3 protein: CASSRGTGGEKLFF
CDR3 DNA: TGTGCCAGCAGCCGAGGGACAGGGGGTGAAAAACTGTTTTTT

V gene: TRBV11-1
clone size: .
J gene: TRBJ2-7
D gene: TRBD2
CDR3 protein: CASSLGGLALSEQYF
CDR3 DNA: TGTGCCAGCAGCTTAGGGGGACTAGCGCTCTCCGAGCAGTACTTC

V gene: TRBV6-2/TRBV6-3
clone size: .
J gene: TRBJ2-7
D gene: TRBD2
CDR3 protein: CASSYFRLAGDHYEQYF
CDR3 DNA: TGTGCCAGCAGTTACTTCCGTCTAGCGGGAGATCACTACGAGCAGTACTTC

V gene: TRBV7-2
clone size: .
J gene: TRBJ1-2
D gene: TRBD1
CDR3 protein: CASSLQTGNSYGYTF
CDR3 DNA: TGTGCCAGCAGCCTCCAGACAGGGAATTCCTATGGCTACACCTTC

V gene: TRBV7-3
clone size: .
J gene: TRBJ2-1
D gene: .
CDR3 protein: CASSLVPGDLDEQFF
CDR3 DNA: TGTGCCAGCAGCTTAGTCCCGGGAGACCTCGATGAGCAGTTCTTC

V gene: TRBV5-1
clone size: .
J gene: TRBJ2-5
D gene: TRBD1
CDR3 protein: CASSSRGQGRETQYF
CDR3 DNA: TGCGCCAGCAGCTCCAGGGGACAGGGAAGGGAGACCCAGTACTTC

V gene: TRBV9
clone size: .
J gene: TRBJ2-3
D gene: .
CDR3 protein: CASSGHASVTDTQYF
CDR3 DNA: TGTGCCAGCAGCGGCCACGCTAGTGTTACAGATACGCAGTATTTT

V gene: TRBV4-2
clone size: .
J gene: TRBJ1-5
D gene: .
CDR3 protein: CASSQEGRGSQPQHF
CDR3 DNA: TGTGCCAGCAGCCAAGAAGGGCGGGGGAGTCAGCCCCAGCATTTT

V gene: TRBV27
clone size: .
J gene: TRBJ1-3
D gene: .
CDR3 protein: CASSPGSGNTIYF
CDR3 DNA: TGTGCCAGCAGTCCAGGCTCTGGAAACACCATATATTTT

V gene: TRBV29-1
clone size: .
J gene: TRBJ1-1
D gene: TRBD1
CDR3 protein: CSVRTGEGEAFF
CDR3 DNA: TGCAGCGTCAGGACAGGGGAGGGTGAAGCTTTCTTT

V gene: TRBV11-3
clone size: .
J gene: TRBJ1-3
D gene: .
CDR3 protein: CASSLRRTGNTIYF
CDR3 DNA: TGTGCCAGCAGCTTAAGGAGGACTGGAAACACCATATATTTT

V gene: TRBV7-6
clone size: .
J gene: TRBJ2-7
D gene: .
CDR3 protein: CASSALRDSYYEQYF
CDR3 DNA: TGTGCCAGCAGCGCCCTCCGGGACTCTTACTACGAGCAGTACTTC